These 17 T cell receptor beta chains originate from one sample sequenced in a study of regulatory T cells in long-lasting Graves disease. Relying on iRepertoire HTBI primers and Arm-PCR of CDR3 regions, the team built TCR beta libraries. MiXCR was run by TCRdb on the multiplex PCR reads, yielding one entry per CDR3 protein. Here the sample spans fewer than 450,000 distinct CDR3 sequences, 14% to 15% being singletons. Time point denoted: newly diagnosed GD, antithyroid drugs for less than 3 months. After RNA was extracted from PBMCs, the TCR library was made from it. This sample also appeared in a second study, on T cells in Graves' hyperthyroidism and ophthalmopathy.

The starting material was peripheral blood mononuclear cells (PBMCs), obtained at new diagnosis, from a patient treated with antithyroid drugs. The receptors were gathered from a woman aged 40 to 50 with Graves disease.

This clonotype occurred many times. V gene TRBV27 combines with J gene TRBJ2-7, with TRBD2 matching over 10 bases. Looked up from germline, CDR1 is MNHEY and CDR2 is SMNVEV (reference sequence). The CDR3 extends over 16 amino acids. The trim removed 2 bases at V and 4 bases at J, leaving 8 bases unmatched. This chain's CDR3 is CASSLEGSGRLYEQYF. The CDR3 DNA is TGTGCCAGCAGTTTAGAGGGTAGCGGGAGGTTGTACGAGCAGTACTTC.

Note on this clonotype: The junction does not match germline at one end; this may be a read error. The chain is built from TRBV27 and TRBJ2-1, with 13 bases aligning to TRBD2. The CDR3 consists of 18 residues. Per the germline V gene, CDR1 is MNHEY and CDR2 is SMNVEV (reference sequence). The CDR3 sequence: CASNLWWTSGRGANEQFF. The CDR3 DNA is TGTGCCAGCAATTTATGGTGGACTAGCGGGAGAGGGGCCAATGAGCAGTTCTTC.

This clonotype was detected many times. The chain has TRBV7-9 and TRBJ2-5; the D gene is possibly TRBD2 (6 bases). CDR1 is SEHNR and CDR2 is FQNEAQ in the germline V gene (reference sequence). The CDR3 has 16 residues. The ends were cut back, 6 bases at V and 0 bases at J, with 17 bases in the middle. The CDR3 DNA is TGTGCCAGCAGGTTGAGGCGGGACGGACACCAAGAGACCCAGTACTTC. Its translation is CASRLRRDGHQETQYF.

This clonotype has more than one count but fewer than ten. The chain recombines TRBV9 with TRBJ2-7; D might be TRBD1 or TRBD2, each matching 5 bases. The ends were cut back, 2 bases at V and 2 bases at J, with 20 bases in the middle. The CDR3 covers 17 residues. The V gene's germline CDR1 is SGDLS and CDR2 YYNGEE. CDR3 protein: CASSVGSSGEGPYEQYF. The CDR3 nucleotides read TGTGCCAGCAGCGTTGGGTCTTCAGGAGAGGGGCCCTACGAGCAGTACTTC.

The chain has TRBV4-1 and TRBJ2-7; 10 positions agree with TRBD2. CDR1 is MGHRA and CDR2 is YSYEKL in the germline V gene. V lost 1 base, J lost 4 bases, and 4 bases stayed unmatched. CDR3 length: 15 amino acids. In DNA, the CDR3 is TGCGCCAGCAGCCAAGGCCCGGGACTAGCGTACGAGCAGTACTTC. It translates to CASSQGPGLAYEQYF.

This clonotype has ten or more counts. The CDR3 bases are TGTGCCAGCTCACCTGTCAGGCTGAATGAGCAGTTCTTC. Residues: CASSPVRLNEQFF. The V call is TRBV18, the J call TRBJ2-1, with D hard to call. The CDR3 spans 13 residues. Trimming left V 3 bases short and J 7 bases short, with 10 bases between. CDR1 is KGHSH, CDR2 LQKENI, per germline. The whole variable domain, remainder taken from reference TRBV18 and TRBJ2-1, is NAGVMQNPRHLVRRRGQEARLRCSPMKGHSHVYWYRQLPEEGLKFMVYLQKENIIDESGMPKERFSAEFPKEGPSILRIQQVVRGDSAAYFCASSPVRLNEQFFGPGTRLTVL.

This clonotype occurred a few times. It is likely a read error, because the conserved phenylalanine at the end of the CDR3 is missing. V usage is TRBV11-2 and J usage is TRBJ2-2; no clear D. V was clipped by 2 bases and J by 1 base, with 5 bases between them. This CDR3 has 14 amino acids. CDR1 and CDR2 (germline): SGHAT, FQNNGV. CDR3 loop: CASSLTVNTGELFL. The CDR3 DNA sequence: TGTGCCAGCAGCTTAACTGTGAACACCGGGGAGCTGTTTCTT.

This clonotype was recorded at least ten times. Germline and junction disagree at one end, which may indicate a read error. V and J are TRBV7-7 and TRBJ2-3, with no clear D. The CDR3 sequence is 15 residues long. The germline gives CDR1 SSHAT, CDR2 FNYEAQ (reference sequence). Here the CDR3 DNA reads TGTGCTAGCAGGCTTCGAGATTTTAGCACAGATACGCAGTATTTT. It codes for CASRLRDFSTDTQYF. The entire variable domain, with the rest obtained from reference TRBV7-7 and TRBJ2-3, is as follows: GAGVSQSPRYKVTKRGQDVTLRCDPISSHATLYWYQQALGQGPEFLTYFNYEAQPDKSGLPSDRFSAERPEGSISTLTIQRTEQRDSAMYRCASRLRDFSTDTQYFGPGTRLTVL.

A remark on this clonotype: Sequence at one end of the junction differs from germline and may be a read error. V gene TRBV29-1 combines with J gene TRBJ1-5; TRBD1 is a possible D gene (6 bases). CDR1 is SQVTM, CDR2 ANQGSEA, per germline. The CDR3 is made up of 14 amino acids. The CDR3 sequence is CSVAARGGNQPQHF. CDR3 in DNA: TGTAGCGTTGCGGCAAGGGGGGGCAATCAGCCCCAGCATTTT.

As concerns this clonotype: This is likely an artifact of a read error, given a far larger clone one base away. The V gene is TRBV11-3, the J gene TRBJ2-1; 13 nucleotides agree with TRBD2. This CDR3 comprises 15 residues. Germline CDR1 and CDR2: SGHNT and YENEEA. The CDR3 is CASSLGLAGVNERFF. DNA for the CDR3: TGTGCCAGCAGCCTCGGACTAGCGGGAGTTAATGAGCGGTTCTTC.

This clonotype was seen repeatedly, ten times or more. V and J are TRBV2 and TRBJ2-3, with TRBD2 identical over 9 bases. After removal of 6 bases from V and 8 bases from J, the junction contained 15 bases not matched to a gene. CDR3 length equals 16 residues. Germline loops: CDR1 SNHLY, CDR2 FYNNEI. As DNA, the CDR3 is TGTGCCAGCAGGTCCGGGACTAGCCTGTTCACAAGTACGCAGTATTTT. Amino acids: CASRSGTSLFTSTQYF. Full variable domain (rest looked up from reference TRBV2 and TRBJ2-3): EPEVTQTPSHQVTQMGQEVILRCVPISNHLYFYWYRQILGQKVEFLVSFYNNEISEKSEIFDDQFSVERPDGSNFTLKIRSTKLEDSAMYFCASRSGTSLFTSTQYFGPGTRLTVL.

The gene calls are TRBV11-2 and TRBJ2-7; 10 positions match TRBD1. After removal of 1 base from V and 3 bases from J, the junction contained 9 bases not matched to a gene. The CDR3 is 17 amino acids. Looked up from germline, CDR1 is SGHAT and CDR2 is FQNNGV. The DNA for the CDR3 is TGTGCCAGCAGCTTAGGCGGGACAGGGGACGATTTCTACGAGCAGTACTTC. It is translated as CASSLGGTGDDFYEQYF.

Ten or more counts support this clonotype. The rearrangement links TRBV27 to TRBJ1-2; D is perhaps TRBD1 (6 bases). Trimming removed 3 bases from V and 0 bases from J, with 11 bases in between. Germline V lookup: CDR1 MNHEY, CDR2 SMNVEV (reference sequence). CDR3 length equals 15 residues. CDR3 nucleotides: TGTGCCAGCAGTTTCACAGGGAAAGCTAACTATGGCTACACCTTC. It codes for CASSFTGKANYGYTF.

This clonotype has a handful of counts. The chain links TRBV5-1 to TRBJ1-2; D not certain. The CDR3 length is 14 residues. Germline CDR1 SGHRS, CDR2 YFSETQ. V dropped 0 bases and J dropped 6 bases, with 12 bases sitting between them. The DNA of the CDR3 is TGCGCCAGCAGCTTGGATCGGCAGGCTAATGGCTACACCTTC. It is translated as CASSLDRQANGYTF. Filled out from reference TRBV5-1 and TRBJ1-2, the complete variable domain reads KAGVTQTPRYLIKTRGQQVTLSCSPISGHRSVSWYQQTPGQGLQFLFEYFSETQRNKGNFPGRFSGRQFSNSRSEMNVSTLELGDSALYLCASSLDRQANGYTFGSGTRLTVV.

The chain employs TRBV10-3 and TRBJ1-3; TRBD1 is a possible D gene (6 bases). CDR3 size: 14 residues. Trimming stripped 9 bases from V and 2 bases from J, with 14 bases between. Germline V gene data show CDR1 as ENHRY and CDR2 as SYGVKD. The CDR3, as DNA: TGTGCCATAGGATCTACAGGGACTGGAAACACCATATATTTT. Encoded protein: CAIGSTGTGNTIYF.

In this sample, this clonotype turned up many times. The genes are TRBV5-4 and TRBJ2-1; 8 bases line up with TRBD2. V dropped 0 bases and J dropped 1; count of bases not matched to a gene: 6. CDR3 size: 17 residues. Per germline, CDR1 SGHNT and CDR2 YYREEE (reference sequence). This CDR3 is CASSLGVSGNSYNEQFF. The CDR3 nucleotides are TGTGCCAGCAGCTTGGGGGTTAGCGGGAATTCCTACAATGAGCAGTTCTTC.

This clonotype was observed at least ten times. The rearrangement links TRBV11-3 to TRBJ2-1, with TRBD1 as a possible D gene (6 bases). CDR1 is SGHNT and CDR2 is YENEEA in the germline V gene. The ends were cut back, 8 bases at V and 3 bases at J, with 14 bases in the middle. The CDR3 totals 14 residues. The CDR3 reads CASGDRIDYNEQFF. DNA of the CDR3: TGTGCCAGCGGAGACAGGATAGACTACAATGAGCAGTTCTTC.